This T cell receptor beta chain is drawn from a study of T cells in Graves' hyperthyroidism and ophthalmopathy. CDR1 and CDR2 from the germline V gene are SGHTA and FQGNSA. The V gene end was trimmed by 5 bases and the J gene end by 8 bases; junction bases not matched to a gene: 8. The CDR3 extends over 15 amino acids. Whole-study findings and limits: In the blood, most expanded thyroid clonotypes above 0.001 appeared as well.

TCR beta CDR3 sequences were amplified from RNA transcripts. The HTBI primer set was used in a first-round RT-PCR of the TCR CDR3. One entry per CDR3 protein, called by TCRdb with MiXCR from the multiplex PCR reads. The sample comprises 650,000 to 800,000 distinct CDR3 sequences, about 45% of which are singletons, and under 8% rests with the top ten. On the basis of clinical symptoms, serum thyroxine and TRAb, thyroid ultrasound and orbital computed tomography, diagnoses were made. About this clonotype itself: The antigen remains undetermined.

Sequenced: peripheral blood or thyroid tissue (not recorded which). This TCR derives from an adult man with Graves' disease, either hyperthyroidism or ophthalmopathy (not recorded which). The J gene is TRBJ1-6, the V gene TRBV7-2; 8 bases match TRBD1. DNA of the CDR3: TGTGCCAGCAGCAGTGACAGGGGAGTACATTCACCCCTCCACTTT. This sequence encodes CASSSDRGVHSPLHF.